The rows below give T cell receptor beta chains drawn from one sample of a study of blood T cell repertoires in COVID-19. Profiled with immunoSEQ multiplex PCR; TCRdb holds only in-frame clones, not every one. The data contain about 250,000 clones, around 85% of them singletons. The specimen sequenced was PBMCs or T cells enriched from blood (not recorded which). Receptor source: a woman between 25 and 40 years old who had recovered from COVID-19. CDR3s include the opening cysteine and the closing phenylalanine or tryptophan. The order of the fields is clone size, D gene, J gene, V gene, CDR3 length, CDR3 protein, CDR3 DNA. A D gene is named only where the DNA matches it firmly. Clone size is stated in some rows and not others, as once, few, many or a class when expanded.

clone size: few; D gene: -; J gene: TRBJ1-1; V gene: TRBV27; CDR3 length: 14; CDR3 protein: CASSLGVRGTEAFF; CDR3 DNA: TGTGCCAGCAGTTTAGGGGTGCGGGGGACTGAAGCTTTCTTT
clone size: -; D gene: TRBD1; J gene: TRBJ1-5; V gene: TRBV30; CDR3 length: 16; CDR3 protein: CAWSKATGEFNQPQHF; CDR3 DNA: TGTGCCTGGAGTAAAGCCACAGGGGAATTCAATCAGCCCCAGCATTTT
clone size: -; D gene: -; J gene: TRBJ1-1; V gene: TRBV7-2; CDR3 length: 16; CDR3 protein: CASSLDRRRIGTEAFF; CDR3 DNA: TGTGCCAGCAGCTTAGACAGGAGAAGGATAGGTACTGAAGCTTTCTTT
clone size: -; D gene: -; J gene: TRBJ1-5; V gene: TRBV12-3/TRBV12-4; CDR3 length: 13; CDR3 protein: CASSWGWGEPQHF; CDR3 DNA: TGTGCCAGCAGCTGGGGTTGGGGGGAGCCCCAGCATTTT
clone size: few; D gene: -; J gene: TRBJ2-7; V gene: TRBV2; CDR3 length: 11; CDR3 protein: CASSLQHEQYF; CDR3 DNA: TGTGCCAGCAGCTTACAACACGAGCAGTACTTC
clone size: -; D gene: -; J gene: TRBJ1-1; V gene: TRBV27; CDR3 length: 14; CDR3 protein: CASSLAERNTEAFF; CDR3 DNA: TGTGCCAGCAGTTTGGCGGAGCGGAACACTGAAGCTTTCTTT
clone size: -; D gene: -; J gene: TRBJ1-1; V gene: TRBV18; CDR3 length: 13; CDR3 protein: CASSPWGDTEAFF; CDR3 DNA: TGTGCCAGCTCACCATGGGGGGACACTGAAGCTTTCTTT
clone size: -; D gene: -; J gene: TRBJ2-1; V gene: TRBV11-2; CDR3 length: 12; CDR3 protein: CASSLRGGEQFF; CDR3 DNA: TGTGCCAGCAGCTTAAGGGGTGGCGAGCAGTTCTTC
clone size: -; D gene: TRBD2; J gene: TRBJ2-1; V gene: TRBV6-5; CDR3 length: 13; CDR3 protein: CASRLGLANEQFF; CDR3 DNA: TGTGCCAGCAGACTGGGACTAGCCAATGAGCAGTTCTTC
clone size: -; D gene: -; J gene: TRBJ1-1; V gene: TRBV20-1; CDR3 length: 11; CDR3 protein: CSAKRAGEAFF; CDR3 DNA: TGCAGTGCTAAGAGGGCCGGAGAAGCTTTCTTT
clone size: -; D gene: -; J gene: TRBJ1-2; V gene: TRBV19; CDR3 length: 14; CDR3 protein: CAARTAASLYGYTF; CDR3 DNA: TGTGCCGCAAGAACAGCCGCTTCCCTCTATGGCTACACCTTC
clone size: once; D gene: TRBD1; J gene: TRBJ1-6; V gene: TRBV18; CDR3 length: 13; CDR3 protein: CASERQGGSPLHF; CDR3 DNA: TGTGCCAGCGAACGACAGGGGGGTTCACCCCTCCACTTT
clone size: -; D gene: -; J gene: TRBJ1-3; V gene: TRBV6-1; CDR3 length: 14; CDR3 protein: CASSDPRAGNTIYF; CDR3 DNA: TGTGCCAGCAGTGACCCCAGGGCCGGAAACACCATATATTTT
clone size: -; D gene: TRBD2; J gene: TRBJ2-3; V gene: TRBV11-2; CDR3 length: 17; CDR3 protein: CASSLGSSGGAEDTQYF; CDR3 DNA: TGTGCCAGCAGCTTAGGTTCTAGCGGGGGGGCCGAAGATACGCAGTATTTT
clone size: once; D gene: -; J gene: TRBJ1-2; V gene: TRBV19; CDR3 length: 11; CDR3 protein: CASKAGLICTF; CDR3 DNA: TGTGCCAGTAAAGCAGGGTTGATCTGCACCTTC
clone size: -; D gene: -; J gene: TRBJ2-1; V gene: TRBV4-1; CDR3 length: 12; CDR3 protein: CASSPAYNEQFF; CDR3 DNA: TGCGCCAGCAGCCCTGCCTACAATGAGCAGTTCTTC
clone size: -; D gene: -; J gene: TRBJ1-1; V gene: TRBV29-1; CDR3 length: 11; CDR3 protein: CSGRGNTEAFF; CDR3 DNA: TGCAGCGGACGGGGGAACACTGAAGCTTTCTTT
clone size: few; D gene: -; J gene: TRBJ2-6; V gene: TRBV10-3; CDR3 length: 15; CDR3 protein: CAISEEEAGANVLTF; CDR3 DNA: TGTGCCATCAGTGAGGAGGAGGCCGGGGCCAACGTCCTGACTTTC
clone size: -; D gene: -; J gene: TRBJ2-3; V gene: TRBV2; CDR3 length: 10; CDR3 protein: CASKTGRRYF; CDR3 DNA: TGTGCCAGCAAAACAGGGAGAAGGTATTTT
clone size: once; D gene: TRBD1; J gene: TRBJ1-1; V gene: TRBV27; CDR3 length: 14; CDR3 protein: CASSSGTGSTEAFF; CDR3 DNA: TGTGCCAGCAGTTCCGGGACAGGGAGTACTGAAGCTTTCTTT
clone size: -; D gene: -; J gene: TRBJ2-1; V gene: TRBV7-3; CDR3 length: 12; CDR3 protein: CASSTPMSEQFF; CDR3 DNA: TGTGCCAGCAGCACTCCAATGAGTGAGCAGTTCTTC
clone size: -; D gene: -; J gene: TRBJ1-4; V gene: TRBV10-2; CDR3 length: 15; CDR3 protein: CASSESRQKNEKLFF; CDR3 DNA: TGCGCCAGCAGTGAGTCGCGACAGAAAAATGAAAAACTGTTTTTT
clone size: -; D gene: -; J gene: TRBJ1-6; V gene: TRBV4-1; CDR3 length: 18; CDR3 protein: CASSQDGKASSYNSPLHF; CDR3 DNA: TGCGCCAGCAGCCAAGACGGAAAAGCGAGCTCCTATAATTCACCCCTCCACTTT
clone size: once; D gene: -; J gene: TRBJ1-1; V gene: TRBV5-1; CDR3 length: 16; CDR3 protein: CASSLVGDSRHTEAFF; CDR3 DNA: TGCGCCAGCAGCTTGGTCGGGGACTCCCGACACACTGAAGCTTTCTTT
clone size: once; D gene: -; J gene: TRBJ2-5; V gene: TRBV7-9; CDR3 length: 14; CDR3 protein: CASSLTGVGETQYF; CDR3 DNA: TGTGCCAGCAGCTTAACCGGGGTGGGGGAGACCCAGTACTTC
clone size: many; D gene: TRBD1; J gene: TRBJ2-3; V gene: TRBV24-1; CDR3 length: 14; CDR3 protein: CATRGQGVPDTQYF; CDR3 DNA: TGTGCCACCAGGGGACAGGGTGTTCCAGATACGCAGTATTTT
clone size: once; D gene: TRBD1; J gene: TRBJ2-7; V gene: TRBV27; CDR3 length: 13; CDR3 protein: CASSRGQGDEQYF; CDR3 DNA: TGTGCCAGCAGCCGCGGACAGGGTGACGAGCAGTACTTC